This TCR beta chain originates from a study of STAT3 mutations in large granular lymphocyte leukemia. Study conclusions and caveats: Every T-LGLL patient had at least one immunodominant TCRbeta clonotype. Clonal expansion was inferred from other time points because no sample existed at each clone's first appearance.

The assay was immunoSEQ multiplex PCR, and TCRdb's table has in-frame clones only and misses some. Of about 5,000 clones listed, 46% are singletons. This CDR3 spans 16 amino acids. In germline, CDR1 is SGHTA, CDR2 FQGNSA. The junction had 12 bases not matched to a gene; V was cut back by 2 bases and J by 5 bases. In this sample, this clone turned up a few times. Its antigen is not known. The chain employs TRBV7-2 and TRBJ2-7, with 7 bases identical to TRBD2. The sample comprised peripheral blood mononuclear cells. The receptor was isolated from a woman aged 70-85 years with T-cell large granular lymphocyte leukemia. Some clones in this sample may be carry-over from other donors' samples. The CDR3 DNA is TGTGCCAGCAGCTTAAACGGCCTAGCGGTTCCCCACGAGCAGTACTTC. It encodes CASSLNGLAVPHEQYF.